A selection of T cell receptor beta chains follows, all from one sample in a study of T cells in localized non-small cell lung cancer. The table came from immunoSEQ multiplex PCR; TCRdb's copy has only in-frame clones and leaves some out. The table shows 75,000 to 85,000 clones, with approximately 80% occurring only once. The source material was peripheral blood, sampled before any cancer treatment. These TCRs come from a female donor at least 60 years old with stage I lung adenocarcinoma. Each CDR3 is given with its conserved first and last residue. A D gene is named only where the DNA matches it firmly. The size entry is marked missing in some rows and otherwise reads once, few, many or a size class.

CDR3 length	J gene	V gene	clone size	D gene	CDR3 DNA	CDR3 protein
13	TRBJ1-1	TRBV28	NA	NA	TGTGCCAGCAGTTTTTACACAAACACTGAAGCTTTCTTT	CASSFYTNTEAFF
13	TRBJ1-2	TRBV5-1	NA	TRBD1	TGCGCCAGCAGCCAGGGACAGAACTATGGCTACACCTTC	CASSQGQNYGYTF
13	TRBJ2-5	TRBV5-6	NA	NA	TGTGCCAGCAGCTTCGTTTCAGAAGAGACCCAGTACTTC	CASSFVSEETQYF
14	TRBJ2-2	TRBV6-6	NA	TRBD1	TGTGCCAGCAGTTATACAGGGGGCGGGGGGGAGCTGTTTTTT	CASSYTGGGGELFF
14	TRBJ2-2	TRBV14	NA	NA	TGTGCCAGCAGGCCATGGGCGAACACCGGGGAGCTGTTTTTT	CASRPWANTGELFF
14	TRBJ2-7	TRBV5-1	NA	NA	TGCGCCAGCAGCTCCCTAGGGACAACCTACGAGCAGTACTTC	CASSSLGTTYEQYF
15	TRBJ1-6	TRBV5-6	NA	NA	TGTGCCAGCAGCCTAGAACAGCTCTATAATTCACCCCTCCACTTT	CASSLEQLYNSPLHF
14	TRBJ1-5	TRBV5-4	once	NA	TGTGCCAGCAGCTTGGGGGGCATGGGGCAGCCCCAGCATTTT	CASSLGGMGQPQHF
14	TRBJ2-5	TRBV2	NA	NA	TGTGCCAGCAGTGCGGGGTCCTACCAAGAGACCCAGTACTTC	CASSAGSYQETQYF
14	TRBJ1-1	TRBV7-8	NA	NA	TGTGCCAGCAGCTTAGGTAGGGTTGGGTTTGAAGCTTTCTTT	CASSLGRVGFEAFF
16	TRBJ1-2	TRBV6-1	NA	NA	TGTGCCAGCAGTGAAGTGGGTGCGAGTGAGGGTGGTGGCTACACCTTC	CASSEVGASEGGGYTF
15	TRBJ1-4	TRBV11-2	NA	TRBD1	TGTGCCAGCAGCTCCGACAGGGGTAATAATGAAAAACTGTTTTTT	CASSSDRGNNEKLFF
13	TRBJ2-4	TRBV27	NA	NA	TGTGCCAGCAGTCCTGAATTTAGGGACATTCAGTACTTC	CASSPEFRDIQYF
14	TRBJ2-7	TRBV27	NA	NA	TGTGCCAGCAGCCGGGAGAGCAGGTCGTACGAGCAGTACTTC	CASSRESRSYEQYF